A single sample is the source of the 18 T cell receptor beta chains below, sequenced in a study of blood T cell repertoires in COVID-19. Profiled with immunoSEQ multiplex PCR; TCRdb holds only in-frame clones, not every one. The sample lists about 260,000 clones; about 87% were seen once. The sequenced sample was peripheral blood. The source of these receptors is a woman aged 55-69 years with COVID-19, enrolled during active disease.

The chain couples TRBV6-5 to TRBJ1-5; 7 bases agree with TRBD1. The CDR3 loop spans 14 amino acids. V gave up 5 bases and J gave up 3 bases; unmatched junction bases: 4. Looked up from germline, CDR1 is MNHEY and CDR2 is SVGAGI. CDR3 nucleotide sequence: TGTGCCAGCAGTCAGACAGGGTACAATCAGCCCCAGCATTTT. Translation: CASSQTGYNQPQHF.

This chain links TRBV5-1 with TRBJ1-2; tentatively, D is TRBD1 (6 bases). Germline CDR1 is SGHRS and CDR2 is YFSETQ. This CDR3 is 14 amino acids long. Trimming stripped 4 bases from V and 2 bases from J, with 12 bases between. The CDR3 sequence: CASSRDTLNYGYTF. CDR3 nucleotides: TGCGCCAGCAGCAGGGACACCTTAAACTATGGCTACACCTTC.

The chain's CDR3 is CASSQTGRGQPQHF. DNA of the CDR3: TGTGCCAGCAGCCAAACAGGGAGGGGACAGCCCCAGCATTTT. The chain combines TRBV7-9 with TRBJ1-5; perhaps TRBD1 as D (6 bases). CDR1 and CDR2 from the germline V gene are SEHNR and FQNEAQ (reference sequence). CDR3 length equals 14 residues. Deletions cut 5 bases from V and 7 bases from J, with 15 bases between.

V usage is TRBV15 and J usage is TRBJ1-6, with D unclear. Germline CDR1 LNHNV, CDR2 YYDKDF (reference sequence). Trimming cost V 1 base and J 2 bases, with 9 bases left between them. The CDR3 has 16 amino acids. As DNA, the CDR3 is TGTGCCACCAGCAGAGTAGCAGTCACCTATAATTCACCCCTCCACTTT. It encodes CATSRVAVTYNSPLHF. Together with reference TRBV15 and TRBJ1-6, the CDR3 gives the full variable domain: DAMVIQNPRYQVTQFGKPVTLSCSQTLNHNVMYWYQQKSSQAPKLLFHYYDKDFNNEADTPDNFQSRRPNTSFCFLDIRSPGLGDTAMYLCATSRVAVTYNSPLHFGNGTRLTVT.

This chain connects TRBV14 to TRBJ2-7; D is possibly TRBD2 (5 bases). CDR1 is SGHDN and CDR2 is FVKESK in the germline V gene. The CDR3 runs 16 residues. Between the trimmed V and J ends, which lost 0 bases and 3 bases, there was a span of 15 bases. The CDR3 region is CASSQDWTLRVYEQYF. The CDR3 DNA follows: TGTGCCAGCAGCCAAGATTGGACTCTAAGGGTCTACGAGCAGTACTTC.

The chain recombines TRBV28 with TRBJ2-7; 7 nucleotides line up with TRBD1. V lost 6 bases to trimming and J lost 3 bases; unmatched junction nucleotides: 2. The CDR3 is made up of 12 amino acids. Germline V gene lookup returns CDR1 MDHEN and CDR2 SYDVKM. CDR3 sequence: CASRGTVYEQYF. CDR3 bases: TGTGCCAGCAGGGGGACAGTCTACGAGCAGTACTTC.

V and J are TRBV14 and TRBJ2-3; 12 bases map to TRBD1. Germline V gene lookup returns CDR1 SGHDN and CDR2 FVKESK. The ends lost 4 bases at V and 11 bases at J; junction bases unmatched: 10. This CDR3 region has 15 residues. The CDR3 sequence is CASSRGQGALDGQYF. CDR3 DNA sequence: TGTGCCAGCAGCCGGGGACAGGGGGCCCTGGACGGGCAGTATTTT.

This chain uses TRBV2 with TRBJ2-5; maybe TRBD1 (6 bases). In germline, CDR1 is SNHLY, CDR2 FYNNEI. The CDR3 loop spans 12 amino acids. V was shortened by 7 bases and J by 2 bases, with 8 bases between the two germline ends. The CDR3, as DNA: TGTGCCAGCAACAGGGAACAAGAGACCCAGTACTTC. It is translated as CASNREQETQYF.

This chain joins TRBV28 and TRBJ1-5, with 8 bases fitting TRBD1. Germline CDR1 is MDHEN and CDR2 is SYDVKM. The CDR3 covers 15 residues. The V gene end was trimmed by 5 bases and the J gene end by 5 bases; junction bases not matched to a gene: 8. The CDR3 bases are TGTGCCAGCAGTGACCGGGACAGGTATTATCAGCCCCAGCATTTT. It is translated as CASSDRDRYYQPQHF.

The chain employs TRBV19 and TRBJ1-5, with a weak D call TRBD1 (6 bases). Between the trimmed V and J ends, which lost 5 bases and 6 bases, there was a span of 11 bases. This CDR3 spans 13 amino acids. Germline-derived CDR1 and CDR2 are LNHDA and SQIVND (reference sequence). In DNA form, the CDR3 reads TGTGCCAGTAGTGGGGGGGGCCCTCAGCCCCAGCATTTT. Translated, it gives CASSGGGPQPQHF.

The genes are TRBV29-1 and TRBJ2-3, with D perhaps matching TRBD1 (6 bases). V shed 4 bases and J shed 6 bases, with 8 bases lying between them. Germline CDR1 and CDR2: SQVTM and ANQGSEA. The CDR3 contains 11 residues. The CDR3 loop is CSVVRGDTQYF. The CDR3 DNA reads as TGCAGCGTTGTGAGGGGGGATACGCAGTATTTT.

V and J are TRBV15 and TRBJ2-1; 9 nucleotides align to TRBD2. Losses at the gene ends were 0 bases for V and 0 bases for J; bases not matched to a gene: 6. The CDR3 runs 18 residues. Germline CDR1 is LNHNV and CDR2 is YYDKDF (reference sequence). The DNA for the CDR3 is TGTGCCACCAGCAGAGATTTAGCGGGAGCCCGCTCCTACAATGAGCAGTTCTTC. Protein sequence: CATSRDLAGARSYNEQFF.

The J gene is TRBJ2-3, the V gene TRBV7-2; 9 bases are shared with TRBD2. The germline V gene has CDR1 SGHTA and CDR2 FQGNSA. CDR3 length: 16 amino acids. V dropped 1 base and J dropped 5; count of bases not matched to a gene: 7. CDR3 region: CASSLVAGGPQDTQYF. The DNA for the CDR3 is TGTGCCAGCAGCTTAGTGGCGGGAGGGCCGCAAGATACGCAGTATTTT.

This chain links TRBV11-2 with TRBJ2-1; a weak D match, TRBD2 (6 bases). The CDR3 covers 16 residues. Looked up from germline, CDR1 is SGHAT and CDR2 is FQNNGV. The germline V and J ends were trimmed by 5 bases and 6 bases, with 20 bases remaining between them. CDR3 nucleotides: TGTGCCAGCAGCCGAAAACTGGGTGCGGGACTCAATGAGCAGTTCTTC. The encoded protein is CASSRKLGAGLNEQFF.

This chain links TRBV28 with TRBJ1-5; D ambiguous. CDR1 is MDHEN, CDR2 SYDVKM, per germline. This CDR3 is built from 14 residues. V was clipped by 1 base and J by 2 bases, with 6 bases between them. The CDR3 DNA follows: TGTGCCAGCAGTTTATTTCGAGGCAATCAGCCCCAGCATTTT. Translating it yields CASSLFRGNQPQHF. Full variable domain (remainder filled in from reference TRBV28 and TRBJ1-5): DVKVTQSSRYLVKRTGEKVFLECVQDMDHENMFWYRQDPGLGLRLIYFSYDVKMKEKGDIPEGYSVSREKKERFSLILESASTNQTSMYLCASSLFRGNQPQHFGDGTRLSIL.

This chain uses TRBV6-6 with TRBJ1-1; D is unclear. V was pared by 6 bases and J by 7 bases, with 18 bases between. The V gene's germline CDR1 is MNHNY and CDR2 SVGAGI (reference sequence). This CDR3 contains 14 residues. CDR3 region: CASRSSRQAYEAFF. The CDR3 nucleotides are TGTGCCAGCAGATCGAGTCGGCAGGCCTATGAAGCTTTCTTT.

V gene TRBV29-1 combines with J gene TRBJ1-1; weak D call: TRBD1 (6 bases). With 4 bases removed from V and 5 bases from J, the gap between germline ends came to 14 bases. The germline gives CDR1 SQVTM, CDR2 ANQGSEA. CDR3 length: 13 residues. CDR3 bases: TGCAGCGTTGCACGACAGGAAGGGACTGAAGCTTTCTTT. It encodes CSVARQEGTEAFF. Combining the CDR3 with reference TRBV29-1 and TRBJ1-1 gives the whole variable domain SAVISQKPSRDICQRGTSLTIQCQVDSQVTMMFWYRQQPGQSLTLIATANQGSEATYESGFVIDKFPISRPNLTFSTLTVSNMSPEDSSIYLCSVARQEGTEAFFGQGTRLTVV.

This chain connects TRBV5-1 to TRBJ1-1; TRBD1 matches 11 bases. In germline, CDR1 is SGHRS, CDR2 YFSETQ. Losses at the gene ends were 2 bases for V and 4 bases for J; bases not matched to a gene: 7. CDR3 length: 16 residues. CDR3 sequence (DNA): TGCGCCAGCAGCTTAGCGATTGGGACAGGGGGCACTGAAGCTTTCTTT. It translates to CASSLAIGTGGTEAFF.